Listed below are T cell receptor beta chains from one sample, sequenced in a study of blood T cell repertoires in COVID-19. Some clones are missing from TCRdb's copy, which holds only in-frame ones; the method was immunoSEQ multiplex PCR. The table lists more than 15,000 clones, roughly four fifths of them singletons. The sequenced sample consisted of peripheral blood. The receptors derive from a man in his forties with active or convalescent COVID-19. Each CDR3 is given with its conserved first and last residue. D genes are given only for firm matches. Clone size, where shown, is once, few, many, or a class for clones that have expanded.

DNA | CDR3 | length | D | J | V | size
TGTGCCTGGAGTTTGACAGGCGGTGGCTACACCTTC | CAWSLTGGGYTF | 12 | - | TRBJ1-2 | TRBV30 | -
TGTGCCAGCAGCCTGCAGGGCCGGGACTCCGTTAACTATGGCTACACCTTC | CASSLQGRDSVNYGYTF | 17 | - | TRBJ1-2 | TRBV5-6 | -
TGTGCCAGCAGTTTAAGGGACTTCTACAATGAGCAGTTCTTC | CASSLRDFYNEQFF | 14 | - | TRBJ2-1 | TRBV28 | once
TGTGCCAGCAGTTCCGAAGGGGCACGAGGTAGCACAGATACGCAGTATTTT | CASSSEGARGSTDTQYF | 17 | - | TRBJ2-3 | TRBV27 | -
TGTGCCAGCAACTTCCGTTATCAAAGCTATTCTGAAGCTTTCTTT | CASNFRYQSYSEAFF | 15 | - | TRBJ1-1 | TRBV5-4 | -
TGCAGCGTTCCACGGACAGGGTGGCAGTTCTTC | CSVPRTGWQFF | 11 | TRBD1 | TRBJ2-1 | TRBV29-1 | few
TGTGCCAGTAGTCCCCCCCCGGGACAGGGCACTTCAGGGGATGAGCAGTTCTTC | CASSPPPGQGTSGDEQFF | 18 | TRBD1 | TRBJ2-1 | TRBV19 | -
TGTGCCAGCTCACAGGAAGGGGGCGCAGGATATGGCTACACCTTC | CASSQEGGAGYGYTF | 15 | TRBD1 | TRBJ1-2 | TRBV18 | -
TGCGCCAGCAGCTTGGGCGGACAGGGTTTGGGCGAGCAGTACTTC | CASSLGGQGLGEQYF | 15 | TRBD1 | TRBJ2-7 | TRBV5-1 | -
TGCGCCAGCAGCTTGGAACTAGCGGGACCCTACGAGCAGTACTTC | CASSLELAGPYEQYF | 15 | TRBD2 | TRBJ2-7 | TRBV5-1 | -
TGTGCCAGCAGCCCCGACAGGGTCCATGGCTACACCTTC | CASSPDRVHGYTF | 13 | TRBD1 | TRBJ1-2 | TRBV3-1/TRBV3-2 | -